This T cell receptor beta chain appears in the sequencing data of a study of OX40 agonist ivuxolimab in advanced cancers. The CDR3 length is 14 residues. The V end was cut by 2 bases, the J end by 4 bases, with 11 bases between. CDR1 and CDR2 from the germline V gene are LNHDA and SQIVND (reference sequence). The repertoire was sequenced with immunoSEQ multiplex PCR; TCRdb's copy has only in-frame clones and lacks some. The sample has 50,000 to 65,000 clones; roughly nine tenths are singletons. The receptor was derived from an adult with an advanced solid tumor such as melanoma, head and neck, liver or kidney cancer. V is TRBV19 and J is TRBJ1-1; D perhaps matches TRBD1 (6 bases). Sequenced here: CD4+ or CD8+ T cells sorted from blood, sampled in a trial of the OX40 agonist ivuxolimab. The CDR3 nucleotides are TGTGCCAGTAGTATACAGGGGATTGGCACTGAAGCTTTCTTT. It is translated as CASSIQGIGTEAFF.